Presented here are 18 T cell receptor beta chains from one specimen sequenced in a study of T cells in localized non-small cell lung cancer. Method: immunoSEQ multiplex PCR; TCRdb's copy keeps in-frame clones and lacks some. The sample holds around 2,200 clones, around a third seen once. The starting material was normal lung tissue next to the tumor, obtained before any cancer treatment. The source is a male donor aged 60 or over with stage I squamous cell lung carcinoma.

By share, this clone ranks as medium-sized. The chain joins TRBV6-8 to TRBJ1-4; 7 bases are shared with TRBD1. The CDR3 consists of 14 residues. Germline CDR1 is MNHGY and CDR2 is SAAAGT. J lost 8 bases, V lost 5 bases, and 8 bases had no gene match. The CDR3 DNA sequence: TGTGCCAGCAGTGTGGAAGGGGGCTACGAAAAACTGTTTTTT. This sequence encodes CASSVEGGYEKLFF.

In its sample, this clone was seen a few times. This sequence joins TRBV7-6 and TRBJ2-3, with D possibly called TRBD1 or TRBD2 (6 bases each). V lost 5 bases and J 6 bases, leaving 21 bases between the germline ends. Germline V lookup: CDR1 SGHVS, CDR2 FNYEAQ. The CDR3 is 16 amino acids. DNA of the CDR3: TGTGCCAGCAGCCGCGGTGAGATGGGGGCGGGGGATACGCAGTATTTT. Its translation: CASSRGEMGAGDTQYF.

The chain uses TRBV19 and TRBJ2-7; D gene unclear. The V gene lost 1 base and the J gene lost 3 bases, with 7 bases spanning the gap. Germline CDR1 and CDR2: LNHDA and SQIVND (reference sequence). This CDR3 comprises 13 residues. CDR3 coding DNA: TGTGCCAGTAGTATAGGGGCACGCTACGAGCAGTACTTC. Amino acid sequence: CASSIGARYEQYF.

The V call is TRBV30, the J call TRBJ2-1; 10 positions match TRBD2. Germline V gene data show CDR1 as GTSNPN and CDR2 as SVGIG (reference sequence). V was clipped by 5 bases and J by 7 bases; unmatched bases: 5. This CDR3 has 13 residues. In nucleotides, the CDR3 is TGTGCCTGGCCTAGCGGGAGAGGGAATGAGCAGTTCTTC. Its translation: CAWPSGRGNEQFF.

This clone is medium-sized by share. V is TRBV6-8 and J is TRBJ1-1, with D perhaps TRBD1 (6 bases). CDR1 is MNHGY, CDR2 SAAAGT, per germline. Trimming pared 1 base from V and 1 base from J, leaving 19 bases between. The CDR3 spans 18 residues. This CDR3 is CASSYFPVRQGRNTEAFF. As DNA, the CDR3 is TGTGCCAGCAGTTACTTCCCGGTTCGGCAGGGGAGGAACACTGAAGCTTTCTTT.

By sample fraction, this clone is large. The rearrangement joins TRBV6-8 to TRBJ2-4, with 7 bases matching TRBD1. The CDR3 loop spans 16 amino acids. Germline assignment: CDR1 MNHGY and CDR2 SAAAGT. The V and J ends lost 5 bases and 6 bases, in that order; junction bases with no gene match: 13. The CDR3 region is CASSPQDRRRTNIQYF. The CDR3 DNA sequence: TGTGCCAGCAGTCCCCAGGACAGGAGAAGAACAAACATTCAGTACTTC.

This rearrangement joins TRBV18 to TRBJ1-5; TRBD1 is a possible D gene (5 bases). Germline V gene sequence: CDR1 KGHSH, CDR2 LQKENI. The length of the CDR3 is 15 residues. V lost 0 bases to trimming and J lost 4 bases, with 10 bases between them. CDR3 nucleotides: TGTGCCAGCTCACCACCGGGACGGGAAAATCAGCCCCAGCATTTT. This gives the protein CASSPPGRENQPQHF.

The V gene is TRBV11-1, the J gene TRBJ1-4; 7 nucleotides align to TRBD1. The CDR3 has 14 residues. Losses at the gene ends were 5 bases for V and 3 bases for J; bases not matched to a gene: 3. Germline values: CDR1 SGHAT, CDR2 FQDESV (reference sequence). As DNA, the CDR3 is TGTGCCAGCAGCAAAGGGACAGCTAATGAAAAACTGTTTTTT. Translated: CASSKGTANEKLFF.

The genes are TRBV9 and TRBJ1-1; maybe TRBD1 (6 bases). V shed 4 bases and J shed 10 bases, with 14 bases lying between them. CDR3 size: 12 residues. Germline CDR1 reads SGDLS; CDR2 reads YYNGEE. CDR3 sequence: CASSPTGRAAFF. In DNA, the CDR3 is TGTGCCAGCAGCCCAACAGGGAGAGCAGCTTTCTTT.

This clone was recorded a few times. The CDR3 nucleotides are TGTGCCAGCTCCGGGGACATATGGAATGAAAAACTGTTTTTT. It yields the protein CASSGDIWNEKLFF. The chain couples TRBV9 to TRBJ1-4, with D possibly being TRBD1 (6 bases). Trimming removed 7 bases at V and 5 bases at J, with 15 bases between. Germline values: CDR1 SGDLS, CDR2 YYNGEE. The CDR3 runs to 14 residues.

This clone was seen more than once but under ten times. The chain couples TRBV10-3 to TRBJ1-1; 7 nucleotides line up with TRBD1. CDR1 and CDR2 (germline): ENHRY, SYGVKD. V shed 2 bases and J 5 bases; nucleotides not matched to a gene: 5. The CDR3 is 14 amino acids. The chain's CDR3 is CAISESTGVTEAFF. The CDR3 coding sequence is TGTGCCATCAGTGAGAGTACAGGGGTGACTGAAGCTTTCTTT.

This chain uses TRBV18 with TRBJ1-1, with 8 nucleotides matching TRBD1. This CDR3 comprises 17 residues. From germline, CDR1 is KGHSH and CDR2 LQKENI. The junction had 9 bases not matched to a gene; V was cut back by 0 bases and J by 3 bases. The CDR3 is CASSPPFRGRRDTEAFF. The DNA for the CDR3 is TGTGCCAGCTCACCACCGTTCAGGGGGCGAAGGGACACTGAAGCTTTCTTT. The full variable domain, rest sourced from reference TRBV18 and TRBJ1-1, is NAGVMQNPRHLVRRRGQEARLRCSPMKGHSHVYWYRQLPEEGLKFMVYLQKENIIDESGMPKERFSAEFPKEGPSILRIQQVVRGDSAAYFCASSPPFRGRRDTEAFFGQGTRLTVV.

The V gene is TRBV6-8, the J gene TRBJ1-6, with D possibly TRBD1 on 6 matching bases. The CDR3 is made up of 15 amino acids. Trimming took 6 bases from V and 4 from J, leaving 13 bases between them. The germline gives CDR1 MNHGY, CDR2 SAAAGT. The CDR3 coding sequence is TGTGCCAGCAGAAAAGACAGGAGTTATAATTCACCCCTCCACTTT. This encodes CASRKDRSYNSPLHF.

By proportion, this clone is large. V usage is TRBV9 and J usage is TRBJ2-5, with D possibly matching TRBD2 (5 bases). The CDR3 runs 14 residues. Per germline, CDR1 SGDLS and CDR2 YYNGEE. The ends were cut back, 5 bases at V and 2 bases at J, with 13 bases in the middle. This chain's CDR3 is CASSTSFYQETQYF. The CDR3 nucleotides read TGTGCCAGCAGTACTAGTTTTTATCAAGAGACCCAGTACTTC.

The chain uses TRBV28 and TRBJ1-1, with D possibly matching TRBD1 (6 bases). The CDR3 runs to 14 residues. In germline, CDR1 is MDHEN, CDR2 SYDVKM. Trimming cost V 6 bases and J 6 bases, with 17 bases left between them. The CDR3 DNA follows: TGTGCCAGCAGCCTGGACAGCTCTGTTGCTGAAGCTTTCTTT. Translation: CASSLDSSVAEAFF.

In DNA, the CDR3 is TGTGCCAGCAGTTTAGGTCAGGTCAATCAGCCCCAGCATTTT. Amino acid sequence: CASSLGQVNQPQHF. The chain joins TRBV28 to TRBJ1-5; D is unresolved. The V gene's germline CDR1 is MDHEN and CDR2 SYDVKM. V gave up 2 bases and J gave up 3 bases, with 8 bases separating them. The CDR3 extends over 14 amino acids. The complete variable domain, with remaining parts taken from reference TRBV28 and TRBJ1-5, reads DVKVTQSSRYLVKRTGEKVFLECVQDMDHENMFWYRQDPGLGLRLIYFSYDVKMKEKGDIPEGYSVSREKKERFSLILESASTNQTSMYLCASSLGQVNQPQHFGDGTRLSIL.

V and J are TRBV28 and TRBJ2-5; D may be TRBD1 or TRBD2 (5 bases each). This CDR3 has 15 residues. V lost 1 base and J lost 3, with 12 bases in between. The germline V gene encodes CDR1 MDHEN and CDR2 SYDVKM. CDR3 bases: TGTGCCAGCAGTTTATCCAGGGTCGGGAAAGAGACCCAGTACTTC. Amino acids: CASSLSRVGKETQYF.

With respect to this clone: One end of the junction fails to match germline, which may point to a read error. The CDR3 DNA follows: TGTGCCAGCAGCGCGACAGACCAAGTCCACGAACAGTACTTC. Translated: CASSATDQVHEQYF. This chain uses TRBV11-3 with TRBJ2-7, with D tentatively TRBD1 (5 bases). Germline V lookup: CDR1 SGHNT, CDR2 YENEEA. This CDR3 has 14 residues.